The source of this T cell receptor (beta chain) is a study of regulatory T cells in long-lasting Graves disease. Overall study results and limits: When disease was persistent, TRBV28, TRBJ1-2 and TRBJ2-5 were the favored segments.

Construction of the TCR beta libraries employed iRepertoire HTBI primers in conjunction with Arm-PCR of CDR3 regions. TCRdb ran MiXCR on the multiplex PCR reads and lists one entry per CDR3 protein. The sample consists of some 220,000 distinct CDR3 sequences, roughly a fifth of them appearing once. Of note for this clonotype: Antigen: not known.

The sample's time point: newly diagnosed GD, antithyroid drugs for less than 3 months. Preparation of the TCR library used RNA extracted from PBMCs. Trimming removed 3 bases at V and 10 bases at J, with 7 bases between. The CDR3 is 12 amino acids. The V gene's germline CDR1 is SGHAT and CDR2 FQNNGV. The same sample was also used in a study of T cells in Graves' hyperthyroidism and ophthalmopathy.

J is TRBJ1-6 and V is TRBV11-2; D is undetermined. The TCR sequence derives from a woman under 40 with Graves disease. Sample: peripheral blood mononuclear cells (PBMCs), taken at new diagnosis, from a patient treated with antithyroid drugs. CDR3 sequence reads: CASSLSESPLHF. CDR3 sequence (DNA): TGTGCCAGCAGCTTGTCTGAATCACCCCTCCACTTT.